This entry is about one TCR beta chain. The CDR3 has 14 residues. CDR1 and CDR2 (germline): SGDLS, YYNGEE. Unmatched junction bases numbered 7, after V lost 2 bases and J lost 9 bases. The data stem from a study of shared clonotypes between healthy human individuals. A deep-level run was used for the assay. Sequencing was performed with immunoSEQ multiplex PCR; in TCRdb, only in-frame clones are kept and a portion is missing. Of fewer than 3 million clones listed, 85% to 95% are singletons. The rearrangement joins TRBV9 to TRBJ2-1; TRBD1 aligns across 8 bases. Sequencing input: naive CD4+ T cells from PBMCs. As for subset: CD45RA+ positively selected. This clonotype was sampled from a man younger than 30 in good health. Some clones in this sample may be carry-over from other donors' samples. CDR3 amino acids: CASSVQGALLEQFF. CDR3 coding DNA: TGTGCCAGCAGCGTGCAGGGGGCTTTGCTTGAGCAGTTCTTC. Looking up the rest from reference TRBV9 and TRBJ2-1 gives the full variable domain: DSGVTQTPKHLITATGQRVTLRCSPRSGDLSVYWYQQSLDQGLQFLIQYYNGEERAKGNILERFSAQQFPDLHSELNLSSLELGDSALYFCASSVQGALLEQFFGPGTRLTVL.